This TCR beta chain derives from a study of beta chain features in type 1 diabetes. In the study overall: Patients were similar to healthy donors in age and gender (as well as in cell yields).

Purities in excess of 95% were seen in all sorted populations. This clone was observed a handful of times. The antigen is not known. The investigators reverse transcribed all of the isolated RNA, so they sequenced expressed TCRB transcripts. Sequencing used immunoSEQ multiplex PCR; TCRdb keeps in-frame clones, though not all of them. This sample has around 260,000 clones, with around 24% found just once. Study-wide results and caveats: cDNA-based sequencing might over-represent cells highly expressing TCR. More deletions and fewer insertions at VDJ junctions were found in patients with type 1 diabetes. Moderate but significant shortening of TCRB CDR3s was recorded in all four CD4+ subsets from Type 1 diabetes patients.

This TCR was recovered from a woman aged 25 to 45 with type 1 diabetes. The sample consisted of naive CD4+ T cells from blood.

The CDR3 bases are TGCAGCGTTGTGGGACAGGGGGCGCGGGAGCAGTACTTC. This sequence encodes CSVVGQGAREQYF. The rearrangement links TRBV29-1 to TRBJ2-7; the match to TRBD1 covers 12 bases. From germline, CDR1 is SQVTM and CDR2 ANQGSEA. The length of the CDR3 is 13 residues. The trim removed 4 bases at V and 7 bases at J, leaving 5 bases unmatched.